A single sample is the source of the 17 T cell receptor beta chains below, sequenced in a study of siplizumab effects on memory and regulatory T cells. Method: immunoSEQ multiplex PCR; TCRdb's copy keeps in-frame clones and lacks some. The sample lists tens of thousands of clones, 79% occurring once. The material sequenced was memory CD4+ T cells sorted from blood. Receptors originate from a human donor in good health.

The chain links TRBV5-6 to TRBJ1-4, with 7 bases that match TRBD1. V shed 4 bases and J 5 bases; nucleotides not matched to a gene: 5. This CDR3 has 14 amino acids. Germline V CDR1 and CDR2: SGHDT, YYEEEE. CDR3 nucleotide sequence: TGTGCCAGCAGCCCGGGACAGATGAATGAAAAACTGTTTTTT. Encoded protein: CASSPGQMNEKLFF.

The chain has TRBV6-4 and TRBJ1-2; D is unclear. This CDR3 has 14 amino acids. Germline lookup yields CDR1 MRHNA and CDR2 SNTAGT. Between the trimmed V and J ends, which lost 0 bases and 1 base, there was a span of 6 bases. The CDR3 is CASSDSSGNYGYTF. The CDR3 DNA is TGTGCCAGCAGTGACTCGAGTGGTAACTATGGCTACACCTTC.

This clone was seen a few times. The CDR3 loop is CATSRDSGASKNIQYF. CDR3 sequence (DNA): TGTGCCACCAGCAGAGATTCGGGGGCGTCCAAAAACATTCAGTACTTC. The rearrangement uses TRBV15 and TRBJ2-4, with D possibly being TRBD1 or TRBD2 (6 bases each). CDR3 size: 16 residues. In germline, CDR1 is LNHNV, CDR2 YYDKDF (reference sequence). The V end was cut by 0 bases, the J end by 2 bases, with 11 bases between.

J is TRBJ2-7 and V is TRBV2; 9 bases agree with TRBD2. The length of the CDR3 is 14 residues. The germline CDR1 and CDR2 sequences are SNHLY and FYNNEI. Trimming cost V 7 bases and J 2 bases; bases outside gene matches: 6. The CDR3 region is CASMRLAGTYEQYF. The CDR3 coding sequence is TGTGCCAGCATGCGGCTAGCGGGGACCTACGAGCAGTACTTC.

In DNA form, the CDR3 reads TGTGCCAGCAGCTCCGCGGGGCCATTCTACAATGAGCAGTTCTTC. It encodes CASSSAGPFYNEQFF. This chain joins TRBV11-2 and TRBJ2-1, with D perhaps matching TRBD2 (6 bases). The CDR3 is 15 amino acids. CDR1 is SGHAT and CDR2 is FQNNGV in the germline V gene. Trimming shortened V by 4 bases and J by 3 bases, and 13 bases separated the two germline ends.

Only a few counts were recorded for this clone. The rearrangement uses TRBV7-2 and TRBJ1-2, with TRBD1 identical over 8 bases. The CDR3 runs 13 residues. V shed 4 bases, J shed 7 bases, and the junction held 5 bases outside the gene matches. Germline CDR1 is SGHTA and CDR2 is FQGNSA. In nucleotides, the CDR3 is TGTGCCAGCAGCTCACAGGGGGATCTTGGCTACACCTTC. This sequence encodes CASSSQGDLGYTF. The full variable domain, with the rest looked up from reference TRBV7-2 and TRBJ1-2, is GAGVSQSPSNKVTEKGKDVELRCDPISGHTALYWYRQSLGQGLEFLIYFQGNSAPDKSGLPSDRFSAERTGGSVSTLTIQRTQQEDSAVYLCASSSQGDLGYTFGSGTRLTVV.

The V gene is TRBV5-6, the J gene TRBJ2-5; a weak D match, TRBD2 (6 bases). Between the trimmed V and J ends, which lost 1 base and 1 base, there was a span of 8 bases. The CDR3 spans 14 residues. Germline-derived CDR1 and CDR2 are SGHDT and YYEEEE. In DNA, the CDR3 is TGTGCCAGCAGCTTGAGGCGGGGCCAAGAGACCCAGTACTTC. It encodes CASSLRRGQETQYF.

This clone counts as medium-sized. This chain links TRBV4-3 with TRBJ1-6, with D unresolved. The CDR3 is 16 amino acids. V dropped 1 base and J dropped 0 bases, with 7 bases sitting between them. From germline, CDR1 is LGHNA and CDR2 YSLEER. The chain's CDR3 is CASSQAFGSYNSPLHF. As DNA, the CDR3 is TGCGCCAGCAGCCAAGCCTTTGGCTCCTATAATTCACCCCTCCACTTT.

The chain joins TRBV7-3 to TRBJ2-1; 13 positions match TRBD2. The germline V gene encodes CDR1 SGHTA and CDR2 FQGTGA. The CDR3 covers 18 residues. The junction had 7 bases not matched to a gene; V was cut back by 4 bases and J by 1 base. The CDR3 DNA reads TGTGCCAGCAGCTCGCCCACTAGCGGGGGGGCTTCCTACAATGAGCAGTTCTTC. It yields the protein CASSSPTSGGASYNEQFF.

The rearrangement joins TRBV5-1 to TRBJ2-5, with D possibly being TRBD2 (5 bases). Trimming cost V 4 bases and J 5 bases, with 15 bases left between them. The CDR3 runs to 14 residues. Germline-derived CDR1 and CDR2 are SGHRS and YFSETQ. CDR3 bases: TGCGCCAGCAGCAGGCCGGAGGCGAGTGAGACCCAGTACTTC. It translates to CASSRPEASETQYF. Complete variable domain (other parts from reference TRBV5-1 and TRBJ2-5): KAGVTQTPRYLIKTRGQQVTLSCSPISGHRSVSWYQQTPGQGLQFLFEYFSETQRNKGNFPGRFSGRQFSNSRSEMNVSTLELGDSALYLCASSRPEASETQYFGPGTRLLVL.

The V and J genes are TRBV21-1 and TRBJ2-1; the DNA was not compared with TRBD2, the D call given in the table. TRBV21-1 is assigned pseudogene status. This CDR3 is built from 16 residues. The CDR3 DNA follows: TGTGCCAGCAGCAAATGTAAGCGGGGGGGCCCCAATGAGCAGTTCTTC. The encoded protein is CASSKCKRGGPNEQFF.

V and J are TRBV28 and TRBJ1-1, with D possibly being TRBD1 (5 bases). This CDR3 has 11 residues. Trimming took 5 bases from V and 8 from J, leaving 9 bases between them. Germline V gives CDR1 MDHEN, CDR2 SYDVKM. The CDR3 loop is CASSKGREAFF. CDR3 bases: TGTGCCAGCAGTAAGGGACGGGAAGCTTTCTTT. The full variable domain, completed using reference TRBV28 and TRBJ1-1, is DVKVTQSSRYLVKRTGEKVFLECVQDMDHENMFWYRQDPGLGLRLIYFSYDVKMKEKGDIPEGYSVSREKKERFSLILESASTNQTSMYLCASSKGREAFFGQGTRLTVV.

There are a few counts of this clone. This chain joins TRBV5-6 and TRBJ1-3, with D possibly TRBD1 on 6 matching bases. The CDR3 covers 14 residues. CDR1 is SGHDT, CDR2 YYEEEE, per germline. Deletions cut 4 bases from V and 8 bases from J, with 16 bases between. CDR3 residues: CASSVDRSGDTIYF. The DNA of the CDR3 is TGTGCCAGCAGCGTCGACAGGTCGGGGGACACCATATATTTT.

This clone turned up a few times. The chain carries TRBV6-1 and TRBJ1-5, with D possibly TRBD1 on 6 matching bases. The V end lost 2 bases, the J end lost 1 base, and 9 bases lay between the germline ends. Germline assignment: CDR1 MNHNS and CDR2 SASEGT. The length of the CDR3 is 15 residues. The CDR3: CASSEPGGSNQPQHF. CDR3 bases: TGTGCCAGCAGTGAACCCGGGGGCAGCAATCAGCCCCAGCATTTT.

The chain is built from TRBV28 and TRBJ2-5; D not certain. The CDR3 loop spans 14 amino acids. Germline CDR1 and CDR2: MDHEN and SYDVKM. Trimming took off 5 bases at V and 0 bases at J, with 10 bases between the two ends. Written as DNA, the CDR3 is TGTGCCAGCAGTCCCCTAGAGTACCAAGAGACCCAGTACTTC. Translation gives CASSPLEYQETQYF.

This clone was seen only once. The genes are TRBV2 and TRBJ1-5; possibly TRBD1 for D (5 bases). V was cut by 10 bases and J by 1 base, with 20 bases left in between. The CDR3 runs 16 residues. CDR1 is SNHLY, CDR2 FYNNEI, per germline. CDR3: CATQGEGKRSNQPQHF. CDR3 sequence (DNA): TGTGCCACCCAAGGGGAAGGGAAAAGAAGCAATCAGCCCCAGCATTTT.

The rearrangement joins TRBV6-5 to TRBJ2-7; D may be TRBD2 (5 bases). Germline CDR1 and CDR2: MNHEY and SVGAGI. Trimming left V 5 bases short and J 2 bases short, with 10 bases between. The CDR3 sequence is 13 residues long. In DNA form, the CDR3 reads TGTGCCAGCAGTCGTAGAGGGACCTACGAGCAGTACTTC. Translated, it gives CASSRRGTYEQYF.